This TCR beta chain was captured in a study of shared clonotypes between healthy human individuals. The V end lost 9 bases, the J end lost 0 bases, and 11 bases lay between the germline ends. The CDR3 covers 13 residues. CDR1 and CDR2 from the germline V gene are MRHNA and SNTAGT. CD8 cells classed as naive were CD45RO-negative and positively selected for CCR7, excluding terminally differentiated effector memory CD45RA+ cells. Clones were sequenced by immunoSEQ multiplex PCR, and TCRdb holds only the in-frame ones, with some missing. The table records about 2 million clones, about 95% of them present only once.

This rearrangement joins TRBV6-4 to TRBJ1-2, with a possible D match to TRBD1 (6 bases). The sequencing input was naive CD8+ T cells sorted from blood. The clonotype was recovered from a man younger than 30 in good health. CDR3 protein: CARGQPTNYGYTF. The CDR3 bases are TGTGCCAGAGGACAGCCCACTAACTATGGCTACACCTTC.